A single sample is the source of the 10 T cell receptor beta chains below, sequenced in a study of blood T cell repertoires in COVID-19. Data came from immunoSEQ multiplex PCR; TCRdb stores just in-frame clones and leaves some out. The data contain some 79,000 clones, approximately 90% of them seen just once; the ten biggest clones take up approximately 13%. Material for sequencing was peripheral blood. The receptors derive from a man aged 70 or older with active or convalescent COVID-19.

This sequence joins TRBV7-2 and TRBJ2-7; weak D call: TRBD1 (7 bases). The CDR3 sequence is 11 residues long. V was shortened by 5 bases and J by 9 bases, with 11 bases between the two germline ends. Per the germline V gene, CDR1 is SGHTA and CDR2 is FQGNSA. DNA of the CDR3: TGTGCCAGCAGCCCGGGGGACAGGCAGTACTTC. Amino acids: CASSPGDRQYF.

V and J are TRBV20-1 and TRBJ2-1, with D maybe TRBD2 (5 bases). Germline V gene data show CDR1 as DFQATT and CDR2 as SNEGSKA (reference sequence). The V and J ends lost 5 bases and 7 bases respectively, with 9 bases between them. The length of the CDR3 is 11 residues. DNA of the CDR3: TGCAGTGCTTTCGGGGAAAATGAGCAGTTCTTC. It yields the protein CSAFGENEQFF.

CDR3 DNA: TGTGCCAGCAGTTTCGGCGGGAGAGCGCAAGAGACCCAGTACTTC. It specifies CASSFGGRAQETQYF. This chain uses TRBV28 with TRBJ2-5; 7 bases agree with TRBD2. This CDR3 comprises 15 residues. CDR1 is MDHEN, CDR2 SYDVKM, per germline. J lost 2 bases, V lost 3 bases, and 6 bases had no gene match.

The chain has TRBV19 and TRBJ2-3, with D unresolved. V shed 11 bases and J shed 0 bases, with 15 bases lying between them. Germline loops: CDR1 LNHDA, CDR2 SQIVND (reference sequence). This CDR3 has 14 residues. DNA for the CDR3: TGTGCCGCTAGTGGCCAGACTAGCACAGATACGCAGTATTTT. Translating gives CAASGQTSTDTQYF.

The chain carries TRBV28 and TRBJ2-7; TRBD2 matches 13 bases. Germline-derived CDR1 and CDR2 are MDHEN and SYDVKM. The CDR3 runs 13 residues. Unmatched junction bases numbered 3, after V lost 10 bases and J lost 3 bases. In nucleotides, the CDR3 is TGTGCCACCCGACTAGCGGGAGGCTACGAGCAGTACTTC. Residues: CATRLAGGYEQYF.

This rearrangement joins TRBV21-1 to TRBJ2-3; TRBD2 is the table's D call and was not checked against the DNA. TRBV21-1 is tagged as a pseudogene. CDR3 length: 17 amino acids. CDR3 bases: TGTGCCAGCAGCAAACTAGCGGGAGTGGGGGCCACAGATACGCAGTATTTT. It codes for CASSKLAGVGATDTQYF.

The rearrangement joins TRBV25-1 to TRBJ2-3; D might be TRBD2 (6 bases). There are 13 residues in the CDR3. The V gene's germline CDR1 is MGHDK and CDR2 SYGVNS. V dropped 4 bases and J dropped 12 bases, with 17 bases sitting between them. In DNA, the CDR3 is TGTGCCAGCAGTGTTCCCGGGACTCAGAGCCAGTATTTT. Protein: CASSVPGTQSQYF.

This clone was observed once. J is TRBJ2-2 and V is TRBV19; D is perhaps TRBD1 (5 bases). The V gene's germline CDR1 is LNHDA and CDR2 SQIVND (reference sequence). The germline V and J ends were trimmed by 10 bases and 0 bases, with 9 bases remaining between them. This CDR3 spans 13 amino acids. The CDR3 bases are TGTGCCATAAGACAGCCGAACACCGGGGAGCTGTTTTTT. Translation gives CAIRQPNTGELFF.

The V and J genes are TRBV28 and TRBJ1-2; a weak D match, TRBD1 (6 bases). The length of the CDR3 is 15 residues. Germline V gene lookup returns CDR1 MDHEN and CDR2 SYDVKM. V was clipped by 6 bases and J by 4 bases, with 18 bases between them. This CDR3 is CASRKQTGISYGYTF. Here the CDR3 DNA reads TGTGCCAGCAGAAAACAGACAGGTATATCCTATGGCTACACCTTC.

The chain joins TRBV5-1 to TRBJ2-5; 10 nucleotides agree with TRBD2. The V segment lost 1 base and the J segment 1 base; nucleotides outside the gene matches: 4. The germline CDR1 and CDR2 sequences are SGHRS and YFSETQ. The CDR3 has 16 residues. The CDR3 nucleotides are TGCGCCAGCAGCTTGCTAGCGGGAGCCACCCAAGAGACCCAGTACTTC. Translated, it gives CASSLLAGATQETQYF.